A selection of T cell receptor beta chains follows, all from one sample in a study of CD8 T cells in ankylosing spondylitis. TCRdb re-called the 5' RACE reads with MiXCR, one entry per CDR3 protein. The repertoire holds about 510,000 distinct CDR3 sequences, with less than 6% as singletons. The sample taken for sequencing was blood, either unsorted or a sorted T cell fraction (not recorded which). The origin of the receptors is a male donor with ankylosing spondylitis. The CDR3 runs from the conserved cysteine through the conserved F or W. A D gene is named only where the DNA matches it firmly. Clone size is given for some rows only: seen once, a few or many times, or a class if the clone is expanded.

many	TRBD1	TRBV20-1	TRBJ1-6	CSARRDSQNSPLHF	TGCAGTGCTAGAAGGGACAGCCAAAATTCACCCCTCCACTTT
many	.	TRBV15	TRBJ1-5	CATSRGGRVGNQPQHF	TGTGCCACCAGCAGAGGTGGCAGGGTTGGAAATCAGCCCCAGCATTTT
few	TRBD1	TRBV5-1	TRBJ2-5	CASSSKTGDETQYF	TGCGCCAGCAGCTCAAAAACAGGGGATGAGACCCAGTACTTC
few	.	TRBV10-3	TRBJ2-7	CAISDVTISYEQYF	TGTGCCATCAGTGACGTAACTATTTCCTACGAGCAGTACTTC
many	.	TRBV20-1	TRBJ2-5	CSARAGLLQETQYF	TGCAGTGCTAGGGCAGGGCTCCTCCAAGAGACCCAGTACTTC
many	.	TRBV7-9	TRBJ2-2	CASSQGHSLNTGELFF	TGTGCCAGCAGCCAGGGACATTCTTTAAACACCGGGGAGCTGTTTTTT
many	.	TRBV7-6	TRBJ1-3	CASSLRPALGNTIYF	TGTGCCAGCAGCTTAAGGCCGGCTCTAGGAAACACCATATATTTT
many	TRBD1	TRBV6-2/TRBV6-3	TRBJ2-1	CASSYGRGSYNEQFF	TGTGCCAGCAGTTACGGCAGGGGGTCCTACAATGAGCAGTTCTTC
.	.	TRBV4-3	TRBJ2-3	CASSQGSRTDTQYF	TGCGCCAGCAGCCAAGGTAGTCGGACAGATACGCAGTATTTT
.	.	TRBV7-3	TRBJ2-5	CASSLSAAGAQTQYF	TGTGCCAGCAGCTTAAGTGCAGCGGGCGCCCAGACCCAGTACTTC
.	.	TRBV18	TRBJ2-3	CASSPPGQHLTDTQYF	TGTGCCAGCTCGCCTCCGGGACAACATTTAACAGATACGCAGTATTTT
many	.	TRBV20-1	TRBJ2-7	CSARDGAYEQYF	TGCAGTGCTAGAGATGGGGCCTACGAGCAGTACTTC
many	TRBD1	TRBV12-3/TRBV12-4	TRBJ2-7	CASSFRNRGHEQYF	TGTGCCAGCAGTTTTCGTAACAGGGGCCACGAGCAGTACTTC
many	TRBD1	TRBV12-3/TRBV12-4	TRBJ2-1	CASSLGQGYEQFF	TGCGCCAGCAGCTTGGGACAGGGGTATGAGCAGTTCTTC
many	TRBD2	TRBV7-2	TRBJ2-1	CASSSWGGSYNEQFF	TGTGCCAGCAGCTCGTGGGGGGGCTCCTACAATGAGCAGTTCTTC
many	.	TRBV27	TRBJ1-1	CASSDSMNTEAFF	TGTGCCAGCAGTGACAGTATGAACACTGAAGCTTTCTTT
many	.	TRBV9	TRBJ2-2	CASSVAGLNTGELFF	TGTGCCAGCAGCGTAGCGGGACTTAACACCGGGGAGCTGTTTTTT
many	TRBD1	TRBV5-1	TRBJ1-4	CASSFWTGYEKLFF	TGCGCCAGCAGCTTTTGGACAGGGTACGAAAAACTGTTTTTT
many	.	TRBV7-2	TRBJ2-5	CASSSAMYQETQYF	TGTGCCAGCAGCTCCGCAATGTACCAAGAGACCCAGTACTTC
many	.	TRBV5-5	TRBJ2-3	CASSNAPDTQYF	TGTGCCAGCAGCAACGCGCCTGATACGCAGTATTTT
many	.	TRBV4-2	TRBJ1-1	CASSQDLRGTAEAFF	TGTGCCAGCAGCCAAGATTTGCGGGGTACGGCTGAAGCTTTCTTT
many	.	TRBV7-2	TRBJ2-5	CASSSPYQTQYF	TGTGCCAGCAGCTCGCCATACCAAACCCAGTACTTC
.	.	TRBV29-1	TRBJ2-7	CSVEEQNSYEQYF	TGCAGCGTTGAAGAACAGAATTCCTACGAGCAGTACTTC
many	.	TRBV18	TRBJ2-7	CASSSSYIEQYF	TGTGCCAGCTCATCTTCATACATCGAGCAGTACTTC
many	TRBD1	TRBV4-3	TRBJ1-1	CASSPYRGPNTEAFF	TGCGCCAGCAGCCCATACAGGGGCCCGAACACTGAAGCTTTCTTT
.	TRBD1	TRBV4-3	TRBJ1-1	CASSQGQGPWNTEAFF	TGCGCCAGCAGCCAAGGACAGGGACCTTGGAACACTGAAGCTTTCTTT
many	.	TRBV15	TRBJ2-3	CATSKTGKTDTQYF	TGTGCCACCAGCAAAACAGGGAAGACAGATACGCAGTATTTT
few	.	TRBV4-1	TRBJ2-7	CASSQEGGTPSYEQYF	TGCGCCAGCAGCCAAGAGGGAGGAACTCCCTCCTACGAGCAGTACTTC
.	.	TRBV12-3/TRBV12-4	TRBJ1-5	CTRSLVYLGRASNQPQHF	TGTACCCGCAGTTTAGTTTATTTGGGCAGGGCAAGCAATCAGCCCCAGCATTTT
.	TRBD1	TRBV19	TRBJ2-2	CASSYGQGTGELFF	TGTGCCAGTAGCTACGGACAGGGCACCGGGGAGCTGTTTTTT
few	.	TRBV28	TRBJ2-2	CASSDRQDPRLGELFF	TGTGCCAGCAGTGATCGACAGGACCCTCGCTTAGGGGAGCTGTTTTTT
many	TRBD2	TRBV5-1	TRBJ2-5	CASSVGTSGPQETQYF	TGCGCCAGCAGCGTGGGGACTAGCGGGCCCCAAGAGACCCAGTACTTC
many	TRBD2	TRBV29-1	TRBJ2-7	CSVGAGNLYEQYF	TGCAGCGTTGGAGCGGGAAATCTCTACGAGCAGTACTTC
.	.	TRBV4-3	TRBJ2-1	CASSQEPNSYNEQFF	TGCGCCAGCAGCCAAGAACCTAACTCCTACAATGAGCAGTTCTTC
many	.	TRBV7-9	TRBJ1-4	CASSLVGGEGEKLFF	TGTGCCAGCAGCTTAGTTGGCGGGGAGGGCGAAAAACTGTTTTTT
.	.	TRBV25-1	TRBJ1-2	CASSETGFQVGGYTF	TGTGCCAGCAGTGAAACCGGGTTTCAAGTCGGTGGCTACACCTTC
.	TRBD2	TRBV6-5	TRBJ2-1	CASSYRLAGTSYNEQFF	TGTGCCAGCAGTTACCGACTAGCGGGGACCTCCTACAATGAGCAGTTCTTC
many	TRBD1	TRBV5-4	TRBJ2-5	CASSSPDRGRETQYF	TGTGCCAGCAGCTCTCCGGACAGGGGAAGAGAGACCCAGTACTTC
many	.	TRBV9	TRBJ1-2	CASTVDSNYGYTF	TGTGCCAGCACTGTGGACAGCAACTATGGCTACACCTTC
many	.	TRBV7-3	TRBJ1-5	CASSAGGSNQPQHF	TGTGCCAGCAGCGCCGGGGGGTCTAATCAGCCCCAGCATTTT
many	TRBD2	TRBV7-2	TRBJ2-5	CASSITSGTQETQYF	TGTGCCAGCAGCATTACTAGCGGGACACAAGAGACCCAGTACTTC
.	.	TRBV7-2	TRBJ2-5	CASSRGARETQYF	TGTGCCAGCAGCCGGGGGGCACGGGAGACCCAGTACTTC
.	.	TRBV7-2	TRBJ1-4	CASSPVVQPVFEELFF	TGTGCCAGCAGCCCTGTCGTCCAGCCCGTCTTTGAAGAACTGTTTTTT
many	TRBD1	TRBV12-3/TRBV12-4	TRBJ1-5	CASSGTGDQPQHF	TGTGCCAGCAGTGGGACAGGGGACCAGCCCCAGCATTTT
few	.	TRBV5-1	TRBJ2-7	CASSLTSEQYF	TGCGCCAGCAGCTTGACGAGCGAGCAGTACTTC